This record looks at one T cell receptor beta chain sequence and its context. Its antigen specificity is not known. Per-nucleotide qualities are absent, and no much larger clonotype sits a single base away. These data come from a study of esophageal squamous cell carcinoma under preoperative chemotherapy (dated by TCRdb to the late 2010s). Looking at the study overall: In the study, TCR repertoires were profiled in both peripheral blood T cells and tumor-infiltrating lymphocytes. The study assessed how paclitaxel-nedaplatin chemotherapy affected T-cell receptor repertoires in patients with esophageal squamous cell carcinoma. The cohort comprised a few patients with primary esophageal squamous cell carcinoma. Repertoires from samples collected before paclitaxel-nedaplatin therapy were compared with repertoires from samples collected after the therapy.

Libraries were built with PCR. The instrument was a HiSeq X Ten. High-throughput sequencing was used to characterize TCR repertoires. In TCRdb, the public reads were trimmed at Q25 with fastp and aligned with MiXCR, with productive beta chains retained. One record per CDR3 amino acid sequence lists the most common genes and DNA. The table for this sample lists 30,000 to 35,000 distinct CDR3 sequences; around 50% of them were counted only once. Of the sample, approximately 25% is held by the ten largest clones. Read against the paper, the sample's time point label means: after preoperative PTX-NDP chemotherapy. Paclitaxel-nedaplatin was administered to patients as preoperative chemotherapy before surgery. What the study reported, not specific to this receptor: A small cohort was used, with only a few patients with esophageal squamous cell carcinoma being analyzed. Rather than arising solely from local clonal changes, post-treatment tumor-infiltrating lymphocytes appeared to come partly from peripheral T cells that migrated into the tumor. Paclitaxel-nedaplatin therapy induced immediate and substantial clonotype frequency changes, with contraction more likely among abundant clones than amplification. After chemotherapy, TCR diversity rose significantly in peripheral T cells, but this increase was not seen in tumor-infiltrating lymphocytes.

The germline V gene supplies CDR1 MNHNS and CDR2 SASEGT. Reading from cysteine to phenylalanine, the CDR3 counts 11 amino acids. The only DNA kept is the CDR3, 33 bases in frame from the first base. V and J lose 8 bases and 13 bases, and a span of 14 bases separates them. The sequence is built from TRBV6-1 and TRBJ2-2, with TRBD1 tentatively as D gene (5 bases match). Specimen collection occurred from a patient given preoperative chemotherapy. This TCR came from a human donor with esophageal squamous cell carcinoma. The donor label of this sample is uncertain. The CDR3 amino acid sequence is: CASVGTGTLFF. The nucleotides are TGTGCCAGCGTAGGCACAGGTACGCTGTTTTTT.